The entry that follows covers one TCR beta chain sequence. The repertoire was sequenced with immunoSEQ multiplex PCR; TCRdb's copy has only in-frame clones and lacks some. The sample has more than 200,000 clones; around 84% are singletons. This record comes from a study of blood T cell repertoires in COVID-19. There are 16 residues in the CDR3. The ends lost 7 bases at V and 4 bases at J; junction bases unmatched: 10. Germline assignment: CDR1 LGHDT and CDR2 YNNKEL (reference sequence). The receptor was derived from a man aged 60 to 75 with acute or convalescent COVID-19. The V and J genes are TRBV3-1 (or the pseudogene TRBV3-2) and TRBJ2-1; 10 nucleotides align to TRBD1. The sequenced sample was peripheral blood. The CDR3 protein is CASTEHGDRGYNEQFF. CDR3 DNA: TGTGCCAGCACCGAGCACGGGGACAGGGGATACAATGAGCAGTTCTTC.